One T cell receptor (beta chain) is described in this entry. This entry belongs to a study of blood T cells in healthy people across ages. This CDR3 contains 13 residues. Germline V lookup: CDR1 SGHKS, CDR2 YYEKEE (reference sequence). Trimming removed 4 bases at V and 7 bases at J, with 14 bases between. A J-beta primer mix and a sample-barcoded 5' primer were used in a second PCR of roughly 6 to 11 cycles. TCRdb used MiXCR to reprocess the 5' RACE reads, holding one entry per CDR3 protein. The repertoire includes approximately 800,000 distinct CDR3 sequences, under 80% of them detected once, and about a quarter sits in the top ten.

The specimen was blood. V is TRBV5-5 and J is TRBJ1-2; no definite D call. The receptor comes from a man younger than 40 in good health. This CDR3 reads CASSDGEGGGYTF. CDR3 coding DNA: TGTGCCAGCAGCGACGGGGAGGGCGGTGGCTACACCTTC.